Following are 9 T cell receptor beta chains from one sample sequenced in a study of blood T cell repertoires in COVID-19. Profiling relied on immunoSEQ multiplex PCR, and the TCRdb table lists in-frame clones only, not all of them. Altogether approximately 210,000 clones are present, approximately 85% being singletons, with the ten largest covering about 8%. The sequenced material came from peripheral blood. The origin of the receptors is a woman between 45 and 60 years old with active or convalescent COVID-19.

The V call is TRBV27, the J call TRBJ2-2; D is perhaps TRBD1 (8 bases). Germline CDR1 reads MNHEY; CDR2 reads SMNVEV (reference sequence). Trimming removed 1 base from V and 6 bases from J, with 15 bases in between. This CDR3 spans 16 amino acids. CDR3 protein: CASSLFPTGGAGELFF. The CDR3 nucleotides are TGTGCCAGCAGTTTATTTCCAACAGGGGGGGCCGGGGAGCTGTTTTTT.

The chain carries TRBV7-9 and TRBJ2-7, with TRBD1 matching 8 bases. CDR1 and CDR2 from the germline V gene are SEHNR and FQNEAQ (reference sequence). The CDR3 is made up of 15 amino acids. The trim removed 5 bases at V and 6 bases at J, leaving 12 bases unmatched. CDR3 bases: TGTGCCAGCAGCGGTGACTCCAGGGGGCTAAGCGAGCAGTACTTC. It specifies CASSGDSRGLSEQYF. Supplemented by reference TRBV7-9 and TRBJ2-7, the full variable domain reads DTGVSQNPRHKITKRGQNVTFRCDPISEHNRLYWYRQTLGQGPEFLTYFQNEAQLEKSRLLSDRFSAERPKGSFSTLEIQRTEQGDSAMYLCASSGDSRGLSEQYFGPGTRLTVT.

The V gene is TRBV24-1, the J gene TRBJ1-1, with a tentative D call TRBD1 (5 bases). The CDR3 has 13 amino acids. The ends were cut back, 5 bases at V and 4 bases at J, with 10 bases in the middle. Germline-derived CDR1 and CDR2 are KGHDR and SFDVKD. The CDR3 region is CATSAGGGTEAFF. CDR3 bases: TGTGCCACCAGTGCGGGGGGTGGCACTGAAGCTTTCTTT.

V and J are TRBV5-1 and TRBJ1-6; 9 bases map to TRBD1. The V gene's germline CDR1 is SGHRS and CDR2 YFSETQ. Unmatched junction bases numbered 12, after V lost 7 bases and J lost 10 bases. CDR3 length equals 15 residues. Here the CDR3 DNA reads TGCGCCAGCGCCCCTGGGGACAGGGTGGCATCACCCCTCCACTTT. It translates to CASAPGDRVASPLHF.

The rearrangement joins TRBV7-9 to TRBJ2-7; 8 bases are shared with TRBD2. J gave up 3 bases and V 3 bases, and 4 bases lay outside the gene matches. CDR1 SEHNR and CDR2 FQNEAQ come from the germline V gene (reference sequence). There are 14 residues in the CDR3. CDR3 protein: CASSFAGTSYEQYF. DNA of the CDR3: TGTGCCAGCAGCTTCGCCGGGACTAGCTACGAGCAGTACTTC.

The DNA for the CDR3 is TGTGCCAGTAGTGCGGACAGGGCCTACACCGGGGAGCTGTTTTTT. This encodes CASSADRAYTGELFF. The chain joins TRBV19 to TRBJ2-2; 8 nucleotides line up with TRBD1. Looked up from germline, CDR1 is LNHDA and CDR2 is SQIVND (reference sequence). V lost 5 bases to trimming and J lost 3 bases; unmatched junction nucleotides: 5. This CDR3 spans 15 amino acids.

This chain uses TRBV5-6 with TRBJ2-3, with 10 bases that match TRBD1. The junction had 8 bases not matched to a gene; V was cut back by 6 bases and J by 1 base. There are 16 residues in the CDR3. Germline V gene data show CDR1 as SGHDT and CDR2 as YYEEEE. CDR3 region: CASTIIGQGGTDTQYF. CDR3 nucleotides: TGTGCCAGCACCATTATAGGACAGGGGGGCACAGATACGCAGTATTTT. The whole variable domain, remainder taken from reference TRBV5-6 and TRBJ2-3, is DAGVTQSPTHLIKTRGQQVTLRCSPKSGHDTVSWYQQALGQGPQFIFQYYEEEERQRGNFPDRFSGHQFPNYSSELNVNALLLGDSALYLCASTIIGQGGTDTQYFGPGTRLTVL.

This sequence joins TRBV11-2 and TRBJ2-3, with 9 bases fitting TRBD2. Germline CDR1 is SGHAT and CDR2 is FQNNGV. CDR3 length: 19 amino acids. Trimming at V came to 4 bases and at J to 6 bases, leaving 20 bases not matched to a gene. CDR3 DNA: TGTGCCAGCAGCTACGACGGGCTAGCGGGGTCCTCCCGACCGGATACGCAGTATTTT. Its translation is CASSYDGLAGSSRPDTQYF.

The V gene is TRBV4-1, the J gene TRBJ2-2, with a tentative D call TRBD2 (5 bases). The CDR3 has 16 amino acids. Germline V gene lookup returns CDR1 MGHRA and CDR2 YSYEKL. The V and J ends lost 4 bases and 5 bases respectively, with 17 bases between them. The CDR3 protein is CASSLVLGLGTGELFF. As DNA, the CDR3 is TGCGCCAGCAGCCTAGTACTAGGGCTTGGGACCGGGGAGCTGTTTTTT.